The rows below give T cell receptor beta chains drawn from one sample of a study of human CD8 memory T cell subsets. Using the 5' RACE reads, TCRdb records one entry per CDR3 protein without DNA. The listing contains fewer than 7,500 distinct CDR3 sequences. Sample: CD8+ stem-like memory T cells (TSCM and TCM) sorted from PBMCs. The receptors were sampled from a human donor in good health. Both conserved end residues are part of each CDR3. Fields, in order: J gene, V gene, clone size, CDR3 protein. The size field is filled for only some rows; it gives once, few, many or a size class.

J gene: TRBJ2-3; V gene: TRBV5-5; clone size: .; CDR3 protein: CASSWTSTDTQYF
J gene: TRBJ2-7; V gene: TRBV20-1; clone size: .; CDR3 protein: CSAEDPGSGSYEQYF
J gene: TRBJ2-5; V gene: TRBV27; clone size: .; CDR3 protein: CASSFTSNIETQYF
J gene: TRBJ1-6; V gene: TRBV28; clone size: medium-sized; CDR3 protein: CASSLAQATSSPLHF
J gene: TRBJ2-1; V gene: TRBV6-1; clone size: .; CDR3 protein: CASSELDSYNEQFF
J gene: TRBJ2-7; V gene: TRBV20-1; clone size: .; CDR3 protein: CSARDELASTPSYEQYF
J gene: TRBJ2-2; V gene: TRBV21-1; clone size: .; CDR3 protein: CASRAKGSGELFF
J gene: TRBJ2-1; V gene: TRBV12-3/TRBV12-4; clone size: .; CDR3 protein: CASSLGWNPGGDEQFF
J gene: TRBJ2-7; V gene: TRBV5-1; clone size: .; CDR3 protein: CASSLSLAGIYEQYF
J gene: TRBJ2-1; V gene: TRBV10-3; clone size: .; CDR3 protein: CAIQPGLGREQFF
J gene: TRBJ2-3; V gene: TRBV7-9; clone size: .; CDR3 protein: CAKAGDEDTQYF
J gene: TRBJ2-7; V gene: TRBV5-6; clone size: .; CDR3 protein: CASSTSGMVAYEQYF
J gene: TRBJ2-7; V gene: TRBV6-1; clone size: .; CDR3 protein: CASSETGEHYEQYF
J gene: TRBJ2-1; V gene: TRBV6-6; clone size: medium-sized; CDR3 protein: CASKMLLDNEQFF
J gene: TRBJ1-5; V gene: TRBV6-5; clone size: .; CDR3 protein: CASSIGGYQPQHF
J gene: TRBJ2-3; V gene: TRBV14; clone size: .; CDR3 protein: CASSQGDEFDTDTQYF
J gene: TRBJ2-5; V gene: TRBV25-1; clone size: .; CDR3 protein: CATSSSGRGETQYF
J gene: TRBJ2-1; V gene: TRBV7-9; clone size: .; CDR3 protein: CASSSGQDPVDEQFF
J gene: TRBJ2-2; V gene: TRBV6-6; clone size: .; CDR3 protein: CASNNGGANGELFF
J gene: TRBJ2-5; V gene: TRBV7-6; clone size: .; CDR3 protein: CASSYTGGVQETQYF
J gene: TRBJ1-3; V gene: TRBV12-3/TRBV12-4; clone size: .; CDR3 protein: CASSSPGQGRNTIYF
J gene: TRBJ1-1; V gene: TRBV5-4; clone size: .; CDR3 protein: CASSIKGGTEAFF
J gene: TRBJ2-7; V gene: TRBV5-6; clone size: .; CDR3 protein: CASSPGRGAFYEQYF
J gene: TRBJ1-2; V gene: TRBV20-1; clone size: .; CDR3 protein: CSASTGGTPYGYTF
J gene: TRBJ1-1; V gene: TRBV27; clone size: .; CDR3 protein: CASSLGSGTEAFF
J gene: TRBJ2-7; V gene: TRBV5-6; clone size: .; CDR3 protein: CASSPPRGEQYF
J gene: TRBJ2-5; V gene: TRBV7-6; clone size: .; CDR3 protein: CASSLGPSGETQYF
J gene: TRBJ2-7; V gene: TRBV29-1; clone size: medium-sized; CDR3 protein: CSVEVVGREYEQYF
J gene: TRBJ2-7; V gene: TRBV5-6; clone size: medium-sized; CDR3 protein: CASSTREDYEQYF
J gene: TRBJ2-2; V gene: TRBV15; clone size: .; CDR3 protein: CATSRLRTGPEAGELFF
J gene: TRBJ2-1; V gene: TRBV12-3/TRBV12-4; clone size: .; CDR3 protein: CASSVLAGYNEQFF
J gene: TRBJ2-7; V gene: TRBV7-9; clone size: .; CDR3 protein: CASSLGDNFYEQYF
J gene: TRBJ2-1; V gene: TRBV20-1; clone size: .; CDR3 protein: CSARLNPGTGNNNEQFF
J gene: TRBJ2-1; V gene: TRBV7-8; clone size: .; CDR3 protein: CASSPTAAYNEQFF
J gene: TRBJ2-3; V gene: TRBV10-1; clone size: .; CDR3 protein: CASSALRGDTQYF
J gene: TRBJ2-7; V gene: TRBV2; clone size: .; CDR3 protein: CASSEGGAYEQYF
J gene: TRBJ2-7; V gene: TRBV19; clone size: .; CDR3 protein: CASSPAPSYEQYF
J gene: TRBJ2-7; V gene: TRBV3-1; clone size: .; CDR3 protein: CASSQDVGWEQYF
J gene: TRBJ1-1; V gene: TRBV15; clone size: .; CDR3 protein: CATSRDGMGNTEAFF
J gene: TRBJ1-5; V gene: TRBV15; clone size: .; CDR3 protein: CATSREAGEGNQPQHF
J gene: TRBJ1-5; V gene: TRBV28; clone size: .; CDR3 protein: CASSFPRWPQHF
J gene: TRBJ2-1; V gene: TRBV5-4; clone size: .; CDR3 protein: CASSLVAGDGNEQFF
J gene: TRBJ1-2; V gene: TRBV28; clone size: .; CDR3 protein: CASSPPLNYGYTF